This passage covers 6 T cell receptor beta chains from one sample sequenced in a study of blood T cell repertoires in COVID-19. Assay used: immunoSEQ multiplex PCR; TCRdb lists only in-frame clones, some missing. This sample has some 130,000 clones, with roughly 89% found just once. Sequencing input: peripheral blood. The receptor set was obtained from a man in his sixties with COVID-19, enrolled during active disease.

The V call is TRBV6-2 or TRBV6-3, the J call TRBJ1-4, with D tentatively TRBD1 (5 bases). Trimming shortened V by 4 bases and J by 0 bases, and 12 bases separated the two germline ends. Germline assignment: CDR1 MNHEY and CDR2 SVGEGT. The CDR3 contains 16 residues. CDR3 sequence (DNA): TGTGCCAGCAGTTCCCACGACAGTGCAACTAATGAAAAACTGTTTTTT. Translation: CASSSHDSATNEKLFF.

V usage is TRBV2 and J usage is TRBJ1-1; 9 bases are a match to TRBD1. The CDR3 consists of 12 residues. After removal of 6 bases from V and 10 bases from J, the junction contained 6 bases not matched to a gene. Germline V gene lookup returns CDR1 SNHLY and CDR2 FYNNEI. The CDR3 DNA reads as TGTGCCAGCAGAAACAGGGGGCTAGGAGCTTTCTTT. Encoded protein: CASRNRGLGAFF.

This chain connects TRBV25-1 to TRBJ1-1; D uncertain. Germline V CDR1 and CDR2: MGHDK, SYGVNS. This CDR3 has 13 residues. V lost 3 bases to trimming and J lost 6 bases, with 11 bases between them. The CDR3 sequence is CASSDRHLPEAFF. CDR3 nucleotides: TGTGCCAGCAGTGACAGACACCTCCCTGAAGCTTTCTTT.

The chain combines TRBV2 with TRBJ2-5, with D tentatively TRBD1 (5 bases). V was pared by 2 bases and J by 4 bases, with 17 bases between. Looked up from germline, CDR1 is SNHLY and CDR2 is FYNNEI. This CDR3 has 16 amino acids. The CDR3 loop reads CASSELGRARGETQYF. CDR3 nucleotide sequence: TGTGCCAGCAGTGAACTAGGCAGGGCTAGAGGAGAGACCCAGTACTTC.

This chain connects TRBV29-1 to TRBJ2-5; a possible D gene is TRBD2 (7 bases). The CDR3 contains 13 residues. Trimming took 3 bases from V and 3 from J, leaving 11 bases between them. Germline CDR1 reads SQVTM; CDR2 reads ANQGSEA. CDR3 nucleotide sequence: TGCAGCGTTGACAGGGGAGGGGAAGAGACCCAGTACTTC. It codes for CSVDRGGEETQYF.

With regard to this clone: Other DNA sequences from this sample encode an identical CDR3 as well. The chain joins TRBV7-2 to TRBJ2-3; no definite D call. The CDR3 is 12 residues long. Germline loops: CDR1 SGHTA, CDR2 FQGNSA. V lost 5 bases to trimming and J lost 3 bases, with 6 bases between them. The CDR3 nucleotides read TGTGCCAGCAGCACCTATACAGATACGCAGTATTTT. Its translation is CASSTYTDTQYF.